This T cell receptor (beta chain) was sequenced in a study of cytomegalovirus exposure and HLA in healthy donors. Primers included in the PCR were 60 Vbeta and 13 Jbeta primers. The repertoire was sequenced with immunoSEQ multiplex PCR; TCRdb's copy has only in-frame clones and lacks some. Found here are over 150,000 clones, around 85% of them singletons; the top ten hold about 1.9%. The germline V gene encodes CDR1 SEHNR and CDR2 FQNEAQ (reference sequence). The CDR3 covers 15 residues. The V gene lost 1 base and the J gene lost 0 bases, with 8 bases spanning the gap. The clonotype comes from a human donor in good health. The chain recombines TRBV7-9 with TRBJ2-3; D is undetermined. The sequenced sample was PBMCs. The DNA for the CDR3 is TGTGCCAGCAGCTTAGGTCGTTCGAGCACAGATACGCAGTATTTT. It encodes CASSLGRSSTDTQYF. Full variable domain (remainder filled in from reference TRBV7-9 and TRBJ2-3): DTGVSQNPRHKITKRGQNVTFRCDPISEHNRLYWYRQTLGQGPEFLTYFQNEAQLEKSRLLSDRFSAERPKGSFSTLEIQRTEQGDSAMYLCASSLGRSSTDTQYFGPGTRLTVL.